One T cell receptor (beta chain) is described in this entry. Measured with immunoSEQ multiplex PCR; TCRdb has only the in-frame clones, and not every one. The repertoire holds roughly 80,000 clones, with over 75% as singletons. This sample stems from a study of control samples from healthy donors and cancer patients. This CDR3 is built from 14 residues. J gave up 1 base and V 7 bases, and 0 bases lay outside the gene matches. CDR1 is MNHEY and CDR2 is SVGAGI in the germline V gene. This sequence joins TRBV6-5 and TRBJ2-6; TRBD2 matches at 8 bases. The receptor comes from a woman between 45 and 60 years old in good health. Material for sequencing was blood. CDR3 in amino acids: CASKRGSGANVLTF. CDR3 bases: TGTGCCAGCAAGCGGGGGTCTGGGGCCAACGTCCTGACTTTC.